This TCR beta chain derives from a study of identifying expanded T cells in peripheral blood. The repertoire was sequenced with immunoSEQ multiplex PCR; TCRdb's copy has only in-frame clones and lacks some. The sample consists of 70,000 to 100,000 clones, 88% of them appearing once. The germline CDR1 and CDR2 sequences are LGHNA and YSLEER. Unmatched junction bases numbered 4, after V lost 4 bases and J lost 1 base. The CDR3 length is 17 residues. The sequenced sample consisted of blood. This chain connects TRBV4-3 to TRBJ1-6, with TRBD1 identical over 10 bases. This clonotype was obtained from a person aged 18 to 75 in good health. In DNA, the CDR3 is TGCGCCAGCAGCCCGGACAGGGGGAAATCCTATAATTCACCCCTCCACTTT. Its protein is CASSPDRGKSYNSPLHF.